This T cell receptor (beta chain) was identified during a study of T cells after yellow fever vaccination. Germline-derived CDR1 and CDR2 are SGHAT and FQNNGV. The germline V and J ends were trimmed by 5 bases and 0 bases, with 10 bases remaining between them. The CDR3 spans 15 residues. From the 5' RACE reads, TCRdb called clonotypes with MiXCR, one entry per CDR3 protein. The table shows 120,000 or so distinct CDR3 sequences, with about 8.8% occurring only once. This TCR was recovered from a man aged 18 to 30 who received the YFV17D yellow fever vaccine. Sequences were derived from CD8+ T cells sorted from PBMCs, sampled on the day of the yellow fever booster vaccination. The chain uses TRBV11-2 and TRBJ1-4; D uncertain. The DNA of the CDR3 is TGTGCCAGCAGCGCCCCGGTTGCAACTAATGAAAAACTGTTTTTT. Translation gives CASSAPVATNEKLFF.